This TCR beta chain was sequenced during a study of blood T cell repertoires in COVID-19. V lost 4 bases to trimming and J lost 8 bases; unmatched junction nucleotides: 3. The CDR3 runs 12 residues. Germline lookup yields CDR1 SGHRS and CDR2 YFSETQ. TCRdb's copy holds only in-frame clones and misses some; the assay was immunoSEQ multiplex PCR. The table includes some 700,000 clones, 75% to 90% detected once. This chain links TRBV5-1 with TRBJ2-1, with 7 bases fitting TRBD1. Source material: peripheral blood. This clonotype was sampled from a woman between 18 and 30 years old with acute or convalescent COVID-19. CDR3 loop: CASSKGGDEQFF. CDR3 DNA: TGCGCCAGCAGCAAAGGGGGCGATGAGCAGTTCTTC.